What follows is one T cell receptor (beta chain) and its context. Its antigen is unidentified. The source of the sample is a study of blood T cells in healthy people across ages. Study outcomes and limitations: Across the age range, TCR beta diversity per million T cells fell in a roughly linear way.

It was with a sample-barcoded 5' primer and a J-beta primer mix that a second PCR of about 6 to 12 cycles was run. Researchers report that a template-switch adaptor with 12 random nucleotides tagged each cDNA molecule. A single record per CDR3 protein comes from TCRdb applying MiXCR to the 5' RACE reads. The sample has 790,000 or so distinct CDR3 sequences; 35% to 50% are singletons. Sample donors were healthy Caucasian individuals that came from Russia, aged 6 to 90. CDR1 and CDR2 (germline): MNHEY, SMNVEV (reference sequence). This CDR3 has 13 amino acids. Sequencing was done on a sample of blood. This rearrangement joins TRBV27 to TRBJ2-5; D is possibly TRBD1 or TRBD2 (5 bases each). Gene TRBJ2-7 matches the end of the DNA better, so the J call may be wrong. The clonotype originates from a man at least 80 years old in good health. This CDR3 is CASSPPGPHEQYF. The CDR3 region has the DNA TGTGCCAGCAGTCCGCCGGGGCCCCACGAGCAGTACTTC.